This T cell receptor (beta chain) was identified in a study of blood T cell repertoires in COVID-19. About the research overall: Acute and convalescent COVID-19 samples came from the United States, Italy and Spain. PBMCs, B-cell-depleted T cells, or T cells provided the cDNA or gDNA that made up the material.

In the original analysis: Reference gene primer amplification gave estimated nucleated cell counts. Clones were sequenced by immunoSEQ multiplex PCR, and TCRdb holds only the in-frame ones, with some missing. Clone size and the V and J calls come from that table; the DNA yielded D and trimming. Counted here are 130,000 or so clones, over 70% occurring once; the ten biggest clones make up 10%. Turning to this clone: The sample contains more than one DNA sequence encoding this CDR3.

Trimming took 1 base from V and 4 from J, leaving 10 bases between them. The germline V gene has CDR1 LGHDT and CDR2 YNNKEL (reference sequence). CDR3 length: 14 amino acids. The chain links TRBV3-1 (or the pseudogene TRBV3-2) to TRBJ1-1, with D tentatively TRBD1 (5 bases). The sequenced sample was peripheral blood. The receptor was derived from a man aged 55 to 70 with active or convalescent COVID-19. The CDR3: CASSQGGGGTEAFF. The CDR3 nucleotides read TGTGCCAGCAGCCAAGGGGGGGGAGGCACTGAAGCTTTCTTT.